These T cell receptor beta chains were read from a single sample in a study of early stage breast cancer tumors. Produced via immunoSEQ multiplex PCR; TCRdb's table is partial and in-frame only. The table lists about 48,000 clones, about 83% of them singletons. Specimen: blood. These receptors were taken from a person in their fifties with breast cancer. Both conserved end residues are part of each CDR3. Fields, in order: D gene, clone size, V gene, J gene, CDR3 protein, CDR3 DNA. D genes are given only for firm matches. Only some rows state a clone size, as once, few, many or a class for expanded clones.

d_call: TRBD2; clone_size: -; v_call: TRBV9; j_call: TRBJ2-7; cdr3_aa: CASSVEASGNPYEQYF; cdr3_nt: TGTGCCAGCAGCGTAGAAGCTAGCGGGAACCCCTACGAGCAGTACTTC
d_call: -; clone_size: -; v_call: TRBV19; j_call: TRBJ2-7; cdr3_aa: CASSIGLAPYEQYF; cdr3_nt: TGTGCCAGTAGTATAGGTCTAGCTCCCTACGAGCAGTACTTC
d_call: TRBD2; clone_size: -; v_call: TRBV18; j_call: TRBJ2-1; cdr3_aa: CASSPQGLAGLDEQFF; cdr3_nt: TGTGCCAGCTCACCACAAGGACTAGCGGGACTCGATGAGCAGTTCTTC
d_call: TRBD2; clone_size: once; v_call: TRBV7-9; j_call: TRBJ2-3; cdr3_aa: CASSLILGLDVDTQYF; cdr3_nt: TGTGCCAGCAGCTTAATACTGGGACTAGACGTAGATACGCAGTATTTT
d_call: TRBD2; clone_size: -; v_call: TRBV10-3; j_call: TRBJ2-7; cdr3_aa: CAISESKVAGVSYEQYF; cdr3_nt: TGTGCCATCAGTGAGTCTAAGGTAGCGGGAGTCTCCTACGAGCAGTACTTC
d_call: TRBD2; clone_size: once; v_call: TRBV5-5; j_call: TRBJ2-3; cdr3_aa: CASSLEGGTSGRAITDTQYF; cdr3_nt: TGTGCCAGCAGCTTGGAGGGAGGGACTAGCGGGAGGGCCATCACAGATACGCAGTATTTT
d_call: -; clone_size: few; v_call: TRBV11-2; j_call: TRBJ2-7; cdr3_aa: CASSRDYSQTYEQYF; cdr3_nt: TGTGCCAGCAGCCGAGACTACAGCCAAACCTACGAGCAGTACTTC
d_call: -; clone_size: once; v_call: TRBV5-1; j_call: TRBJ2-2; cdr3_aa: CASSDGNTGELFF; cdr3_nt: TGCGCCAGCAGTGACGGGAACACCGGGGAGCTGTTTTTT
d_call: TRBD2; clone_size: -; v_call: TRBV27; j_call: TRBJ2-7; cdr3_aa: CASSLRAQWTSGRAFSEQYF; cdr3_nt: TGTGCCAGCAGCCTAAGGGCCCAGTGGACTAGCGGGAGGGCCTTTAGTGAGCAGTACTTC
d_call: -; clone_size: -; v_call: TRBV6-1; j_call: TRBJ2-2; cdr3_aa: CASSAGGSRSGELFF; cdr3_nt: TGTGCCAGCAGTGCCGGTGGTAGTAGGTCCGGGGAGCTGTTTTTT
d_call: -; clone_size: -; v_call: TRBV29-1; j_call: TRBJ2-1; cdr3_aa: CSEKQGPHEQFF; cdr3_nt: TGCAGCGAGAAACAGGGTCCACATGAGCAGTTCTTC
d_call: -; clone_size: -; v_call: TRBV4-3; j_call: TRBJ2-2; cdr3_aa: CASSQDPATNTGELFF; cdr3_nt: TGCGCCAGCAGCCAAGATCCGGCTACGAACACCGGGGAGCTGTTTTTT
d_call: -; clone_size: once; v_call: TRBV7-6; j_call: TRBJ2-5; cdr3_aa: CASSRSTQETQYF; cdr3_nt: TGTGCCAGCAGCAGGTCTACGCAAGAGACCCAGTACTTC
d_call: TRBD2; clone_size: -; v_call: TRBV7-2; j_call: TRBJ2-3; cdr3_aa: CASSSSGGGGDTQYF; cdr3_nt: TGTGCCAGCAGCTCCAGCGGGGGTGGAGGAGATACGCAGTATTTT
d_call: -; clone_size: -; v_call: TRBV7-9; j_call: TRBJ2-1; cdr3_aa: CASSLADNEQFF; cdr3_nt: TGTGCCAGCAGCTTAGCGGATAATGAGCAGTTCTTC
d_call: -; clone_size: -; v_call: TRBV18; j_call: TRBJ2-1; cdr3_aa: CASSPLLAEATNNEQFF; cdr3_nt: TGTGCCAGCTCACCACTACTAGCAGAAGCAACCAACAATGAGCAGTTCTTC
d_call: TRBD1; clone_size: -; v_call: TRBV19; j_call: TRBJ2-5; cdr3_aa: CASSPTGGWQETQYF; cdr3_nt: TGTGCCAGTAGCCCGACAGGGGGCTGGCAAGAGACCCAGTACTTC
d_call: -; clone_size: -; v_call: TRBV5-1; j_call: TRBJ1-3; cdr3_aa: CASSLGTSSGNTIYF; cdr3_nt: TGCGCCAGCAGCTTGGGTACTAGCTCTGGAAACACCATATATTTT
d_call: TRBD1; clone_size: once; v_call: TRBV6-6; j_call: TRBJ2-7; cdr3_aa: CASRIGQGTYEQYF; cdr3_nt: TGTGCCAGCAGAATCGGACAGGGGACCTACGAGCAGTACTTC
d_call: TRBD1; clone_size: few; v_call: TRBV9; j_call: TRBJ1-5; cdr3_aa: CASSDGQGAEGQPQHF; cdr3_nt: TGTGCCAGCAGCGACGGACAGGGGGCGGAAGGTCAGCCCCAGCATTTT
d_call: -; clone_size: -; v_call: TRBV6-5; j_call: TRBJ1-5; cdr3_aa: CASSYRQMSNQPQHF; cdr3_nt: TGTGCCAGCAGTTACCGACAGATGAGCAATCAGCCCCAGCATTTT
d_call: -; clone_size: once; v_call: TRBV11-2; j_call: TRBJ1-2; cdr3_aa: CASSLAGDAYGYTF; cdr3_nt: TGTGCCAGCAGCTTAGCGGGGGATGCCTATGGCTACACCTTC
d_call: -; clone_size: -; v_call: TRBV2; j_call: TRBJ2-3; cdr3_aa: CASSERNTQYF; cdr3_nt: TGTGCCAGCAGCGAACGAAATACGCAGTATTTT
d_call: TRBD2; clone_size: -; v_call: TRBV7-3; j_call: TRBJ2-2; cdr3_aa: CASSLVGTSFPGELFF; cdr3_nt: TGTGCCAGCAGCTTAGTTGGGACTAGTTTCCCCGGGGAGCTGTTTTTT
d_call: -; clone_size: -; v_call: TRBV6-1; j_call: TRBJ1-4; cdr3_aa: CASSGRWGSLNEKLFF; cdr3_nt: TGTGCCAGCAGTGGGCGATGGGGCAGCCTTAATGAAAAACTGTTTTTT
d_call: TRBD2; clone_size: -; v_call: TRBV6-5; j_call: TRBJ2-7; cdr3_aa: CASSSGSGTYEQYF; cdr3_nt: TGTGCCAGCAGTTCTGGTAGCGGGACTTACGAGCAGTACTTC
d_call: -; clone_size: -; v_call: TRBV28; j_call: TRBJ1-2; cdr3_aa: CASIRGEDYGYTF; cdr3_nt: TGTGCCAGTATAAGGGGGGAGGACTATGGCTACACCTTC
d_call: TRBD2; clone_size: -; v_call: TRBV27; j_call: TRBJ2-7; cdr3_aa: CASSLKAGGGYEQYF; cdr3_nt: TGTGCCAGCAGTTTAAAGGCGGGAGGGGGCTACGAGCAGTACTTC
d_call: -; clone_size: once; v_call: TRBV7-3; j_call: TRBJ2-3; cdr3_aa: CASSPDRNTDTQYF; cdr3_nt: TGTGCCAGCAGCCCGGACAGAAACACAGATACGCAGTATTTT
d_call: TRBD1; clone_size: -; v_call: TRBV18; j_call: TRBJ1-1; cdr3_aa: CASSPRQGASEAFF; cdr3_nt: TGTGCCAGCTCACCACGACAGGGAGCTTCTGAAGCTTTCTTT
d_call: TRBD2; clone_size: few; v_call: TRBV19; j_call: TRBJ2-3; cdr3_aa: CASTRLAGSTDTQYF; cdr3_nt: TGTGCCAGTACGAGACTAGCGGGGAGCACAGATACGCAGTATTTT
d_call: TRBD2; clone_size: -; v_call: TRBV10-3; j_call: TRBJ2-3; cdr3_aa: CAISGQAGGSTDTQYF; cdr3_nt: TGTGCCATCAGTGGGCAAGCGGGGGGGAGCACAGATACGCAGTATTTT
d_call: -; clone_size: once; v_call: TRBV14; j_call: TRBJ1-6; cdr3_aa: CASRLGTAGSPLHF; cdr3_nt: TGTGCCAGCAGACTCGGGACCGCGGGATCACCCCTCCACTTT
d_call: -; clone_size: -; v_call: TRBV5-6; j_call: TRBJ1-4; cdr3_aa: CASSLWTNEKLFF; cdr3_nt: TGTGCCAGCAGCTTATGGACTAATGAAAAACTGTTTTTT
d_call: -; clone_size: once; v_call: TRBV5-1; j_call: TRBJ2-7; cdr3_aa: CASSSDSHNEQYF; cdr3_nt: TGCGCCAGCAGCTCGGATAGTCATAACGAGCAGTACTTC
d_call: -; clone_size: -; v_call: TRBV21-1; j_call: TRBJ1-1; cdr3_aa: CASSSHIWNTEAFF; cdr3_nt: TGTGCCAGCAGCAGCCACATATGGAACACTGAAGCTTTCTTT
d_call: TRBD2; clone_size: -; v_call: TRBV9; j_call: TRBJ2-1; cdr3_aa: CASSVTGGSYNEQFF; cdr3_nt: TGTGCCAGCAGCGTAACGGGGGGATCCTACAATGAGCAGTTCTTC
d_call: -; clone_size: -; v_call: TRBV4-3; j_call: TRBJ2-3; cdr3_aa: CASSNRGLMDTQYF; cdr3_nt: TGCGCCAGCAGCAACCGGGGACTTATGGATACGCAGTATTTT
d_call: -; clone_size: -; v_call: TRBV29-1; j_call: TRBJ2-5; cdr3_aa: CSTKWGQETQYF; cdr3_nt: TGTAGCACCAAATGGGGGCAAGAGACCCAGTACTTC
d_call: TRBD1; clone_size: -; v_call: TRBV10-3; j_call: TRBJ2-5; cdr3_aa: CAISEGQGVETQYF; cdr3_nt: TGTGCCATCAGTGAGGGACAGGGAGTAGAGACCCAGTACTTC
d_call: -; clone_size: -; v_call: TRBV5-6; j_call: TRBJ1-5; cdr3_aa: CASSLGAGKNQPQHF; cdr3_nt: TGTGCCAGCAGCTTGGGGGCAGGGAAGAATCAGCCCCAGCATTTT